This T cell receptor beta chain was observed in a study of blood T cell repertoires in COVID-19. In the study overall: The United States, Italy and Spain provided the acute and convalescent COVID-19 samples.

The CDR3 is 15 amino acids. Germline CDR1 MRHNA, CDR2 SNTAGT. Trimming took off 8 bases at V and 0 bases at J, with 14 bases between the two ends. Some clones are missing from TCRdb's copy, which holds only in-frame ones; the method was immunoSEQ multiplex PCR. Among about 190,000 clones listed, around 87% were seen once. Sequences were obtained from peripheral blood. The chain has TRBV6-4 and TRBJ1-5, with D perhaps TRBD1 (5 bases). The clonotype was recovered from a man aged 50-59 years with acute or convalescent COVID-19. The CDR3 coding sequence is TGTGCCAGCTCCCACAGGCCGTATAGCAATCAGCCCCAGCATTTT. Its protein is CASSHRPYSNQPQHF.